The clone carrying this T cell receptor beta chain was recorded at least ten times. The time point was: newly diagnosed GD, antithyroid drugs for less than 3 months. Scientists built the TCR library using RNA that was extracted from PBMCs. The source of the sample is a study of regulatory T cells in long-lasting Graves disease. Study information: New Graves' disease cases had less than 3 months of antithyroid drugs.

CDR1 and CDR2 (germline): LNHDA, SQIVND (reference sequence). V shed 6 bases and J shed 2 bases, with 16 bases lying between them. There are 15 residues in the CDR3. Relying on iRepertoire HTBI primers and Arm-PCR of CDR3 regions, the team built TCR beta libraries. Using its own MiXCR run on the multiplex PCR reads, TCRdb lists one record per CDR3 protein. The profile shows approximately 400,000 distinct CDR3 sequences, 10% to 15% of them singletons. This sample also appeared in a second study, on T cells in Graves' hyperthyroidism and ophthalmopathy. This second study notes: The HTBI primer set drove a first-round RT-PCR of the TCR CDR3.

The receptor was isolated from a woman aged 18-30 years with Graves disease. This material consisted of peripheral blood mononuclear cells (PBMCs), taken at new diagnosis, from a patient treated with antithyroid drugs. This chain connects TRBV19 to TRBJ1-1; no firm D call. CDR3 sequence reads: CASSNGRKINTEAFF. The CDR3 DNA reads as TGTGCCAGTAGCAATGGACGGAAGATAAACACTGAAGCTTTCTTT.